The rows below give T cell receptor beta chains drawn from one sample of a study of cytomegalovirus exposure and HLA in healthy donors. Assay: immunoSEQ multiplex PCR; the TCRdb copy retains only in-frame clones and omits some. The sample includes fewer than 250,000 clones, around 76% of them seen just once. Sequencing input: PBMCs. The source of these receptors is a man younger than 30 in good health and CMV-seronegative. The CDR3 runs from the conserved cysteine through the conserved F or W. D genes are given only for firm matches. Only part of the rows carry a size: once, few, many, or a class if the clone is expanded.

j_call	d_call	clone_size	v_call	cdr3_nt	cdr3_aa
TRBJ2-7	-	-	TRBV6-1	TGTGCCAGCAGCCTGGACAATTTCTCCTACGAGCAGTACTTC	CASSLDNFSYEQYF
TRBJ1-2	TRBD1	-	TRBV2	TGTGCCAGCCGCACAGGGGGAAACTATGGCTACACCTTC	CASRTGGNYGYTF
TRBJ2-3	-	-	TRBV6-5	TGTGCCAGCAGTTACTCCCCTGGGCCAGATACGCAGTATTTT	CASSYSPGPDTQYF
TRBJ1-1	-	-	TRBV10-3	TGTGCCATCAGTCGTTTGAACACTGAAGCTTTCTTT	CAISRLNTEAFF
TRBJ1-2	-	-	TRBV18	TGTGCCAGCTCACCACTTAAAGGCGGCACAGGGAACTATGGCTACACCTTC	CASSPLKGGTGNYGYTF
TRBJ2-1	TRBD1	-	TRBV7-9	TGTGCCAGCACCCATTCGACAGGGTACAATGAGCAGTTCTTC	CASTHSTGYNEQFF
TRBJ2-1	-	-	TRBV21-1	TGTGCCAGCAGCAAAGCAAAGACCGCGGGAGTAGGAAACAATGAGCAGTTCTTC	CASSKAKTAGVGNNEQFF
TRBJ2-5	-	-	TRBV5-1	TGCGCCAGCAGCCAGGATCAAGAGACCCAGTACTTC	CASSQDQETQYF
TRBJ1-2	-	few	TRBV28	TGTGCCAGCACTCTTGGGGGCGGGGGGAACTATGGCTACACCTTC	CASTLGGGGNYGYTF
TRBJ1-5	TRBD1	-	TRBV2	TGTGCCAGCAGACGACAGGGGTTGGCAAGTCAGCCCCAGCATTTT	CASRRQGLASQPQHF
TRBJ1-1	TRBD1	-	TRBV18	TGTGCCAGCTCACCCATGACAGGGGTTAACACTGAAGCTTTCTTT	CASSPMTGVNTEAFF
TRBJ1-4	-	-	TRBV6-5	TGTGCCAGCAGTTACTCGTCCAGGGCTTGGGAAAAACTGTTTTTT	CASSYSSRAWEKLFF
TRBJ2-5	-	-	TRBV29-1	TGCAGCGTTGGGACTGGGGGGGAGACCCAGTACTTC	CSVGTGGETQYF
TRBJ1-4	TRBD1	-	TRBV7-9	TGTGCCAGCAGCTCGGGGACAGACCCGATTTTT	CASSSGTDPIF
TRBJ2-7	-	few	TRBV11-2	TGTGCCAGCAGCTTAGTGGGAGGCTCCTACGAGCAGTACTTC	CASSLVGGSYEQYF
TRBJ1-2	-	-	TRBV30	TGTGCCGGGGGAGGGCCCGCTCGCGGCTACACCTTC	CAGGGPARGYTF
TRBJ2-7	-	-	TRBV7-9	TGTGCCAGCAGGTCAGGGGACGGAGCCTACGAGCAGTACTTC	CASRSGDGAYEQYF
TRBJ1-1	-	-	TRBV7-9	TGTGCCAGCAGCTGGGCCACTGAAGCTTTCTTT	CASSWATEAFF
TRBJ1-1	-	-	TRBV5-1	TGCGCCAGCAGCCCAACGTCGGCAGGAGGGAACACTGAAGCTTTCTTT	CASSPTSAGGNTEAFF
TRBJ2-7	-	-	TRBV19	TGTGCCAGTAGTATAGGACATGCCTCCTACGAGCAGTACTTC	CASSIGHASYEQYF
TRBJ2-2	-	-	TRBV18	TGTGCCAGCTCGGGGGGACAGACGAACACCGGGGAGCTGTTTTTT	CASSGGQTNTGELFF
TRBJ2-7	TRBD1	-	TRBV6-1	TGTGCCAGCAGTGATCCTATAGCCAGGGGGTCCTACGAGCAGTACTTC	CASSDPIARGSYEQYF
TRBJ2-1	TRBD2	-	TRBV2	TGTGCCAGCGAGGGGCTAGCGGACTACAATGAGCAGTTCTTC	CASEGLADYNEQFF
TRBJ2-6	-	-	TRBV10-1	TGCGCCAGCAGTCCCCTCGGGGCCAACGTCCTGACTTTC	CASSPLGANVLTF
TRBJ2-5	TRBD1	once	TRBV4-1	TGCGCCAGCAGCCGGACAGGGGGCGGGGAGACCCAGTACTTC	CASSRTGGGETQYF
TRBJ2-1	TRBD2	-	TRBV6-6	TGTGCCAGCAGCAAACGGGCGGGAGGGTCCTACAATGAGCAGTTCTTC	CASSKRAGGSYNEQFF
TRBJ2-1	TRBD1	few	TRBV15	TGTGCCACCAGCAGAGGGGGACAGGGAGTCAATGAGCAGTTCTTC	CATSRGGQGVNEQFF
TRBJ1-1	-	once	TRBV6-1	TGTGCCAGCCGTTATATTAACACTGAAGCTTTCTTT	CASRYINTEAFF
TRBJ2-1	TRBD2	-	TRBV9	TGTGCCAGCACAAGGACTAGCGGCTACAATGAGCAGTTCTTC	CASTRTSGYNEQFF
TRBJ2-7	-	-	TRBV5-1	TGCGCCAGCAGCTTGGGAAGCGTTACCCGCGAGCAGTACTTC	CASSLGSVTREQYF
TRBJ1-2	-	-	TRBV2	TGTGCCAGCAGTGCGGAAGGGGCTAGCTATGGCTACACCTTC	CASSAEGASYGYTF
TRBJ2-7	TRBD2	-	TRBV4-1	TGCGCCAGCAGCCTTACTATAGCGGGAGGGCCATATTACGAGCAGTACTTC	CASSLTIAGGPYYEQYF
TRBJ2-2	-	-	TRBV2	TGTGCCAGCAAGGGCAGGGTAAACACCGGGGAGCTGTTTTTT	CASKGRVNTGELFF
TRBJ1-5	-	few	TRBV19	TGTGCCAGTAGCGTGCAGGCAGTAAGCAATCAGCCCCAGCATTTT	CASSVQAVSNQPQHF
TRBJ2-2	TRBD2	once	TRBV11-3	TGTGCCAGCAGCTTAGACCAACCGGGACTAGATATGGGGACCGGGGAGCTGTTTTTT	CASSLDQPGLDMGTGELFF
TRBJ1-2	TRBD1	-	TRBV5-1	TGCGCCAGCAGCTTAGGACAGGGGGCTCCTTATGGCTACACCTTC	CASSLGQGAPYGYTF
TRBJ2-3	-	-	TRBV6-5	TGTGCCAGCAGTTACGTGGCTAGCACAGATACGCAGTATTTT	CASSYVASTDTQYF
TRBJ1-2	-	few	TRBV4-1	TGCGCCAGCAGCCAGCCCTACAGGGAACGAGGCTACACCTTC	CASSQPYRERGYTF
TRBJ1-5	-	few	TRBV4-2	TGTGCCAGCAGCCAGAGTAGCAATCAGCCCCAGCATTTT	CASSQSSNQPQHF
TRBJ1-1	-	-	TRBV18	TGTGCCAGCTCACTACAGGGCCTCAACACTGAAGCTTTCTTT	CASSLQGLNTEAFF
TRBJ1-5	-	-	TRBV6-1	TGTGCCAGCAGTGAAGCGGGGGGGGTTGGCAAGCCCCAGCATTTT	CASSEAGGVGKPQHF
TRBJ2-5	-	-	TRBV6-1	TGTGCCAGCAGAGCGACTAATTTGGAGACCCAGTACTTC	CASRATNLETQYF
TRBJ2-5	TRBD1	-	TRBV19	TGTGCCACCGCTGCCGGACAGGGGGTCGGGCAGTACTTC	CATAAGQGVGQYF
TRBJ2-5	-	-	TRBV5-6	TGTGCCAGCAGCTTGGTGAGGGAGTCAATCGTTAACCAAGAGACCCAGTACTTC	CASSLVRESIVNQETQYF
TRBJ2-1	TRBD2	few	TRBV27	TGTGCCAGCAGTCCGACTAGCGGGACCTACAATGAGCAGTTCTTC	CASSPTSGTYNEQFF
TRBJ2-1	-	few	TRBV2	TGTGCCAGCAGTCCCCAAGTGGAAACCCGGGGGTTCTTC	CASSPQVETRGFF
TRBJ1-2	-	-	TRBV5-1	TGCGCCAGCAGCTTGGCGGGGGGTTTCGACTATGGCTACACCTTC	CASSLAGGFDYGYTF
TRBJ1-4	TRBD1	-	TRBV5-1	TGCGCCAGCAGCTTAGGACAGGGTTCTGAAAAACTGTTTTTT	CASSLGQGSEKLFF
TRBJ1-1	-	few	TRBV28	TGTGCCAACGTAAAGGCGGGAGTCGGCACTGAAGCTTTCTTT	CANVKAGVGTEAFF
TRBJ1-1	TRBD1	-	TRBV5-1	TGCGCCAGCAGACAAGGGACAGGGCTCTTGGACACTGAAGCTTTCTTT	CASRQGTGLLDTEAFF